The entry below gives a single TCR beta chain sequence along with its context. This entry is derived from a study of cytomegalovirus exposure and HLA in healthy donors. The germline gives CDR1 SGHKS, CDR2 YYEKEE (reference sequence). Trimming at V came to 0 bases and at J to 1 base, leaving 4 bases not matched to a gene. This CDR3 contains 16 residues. Some clones are missing from TCRdb's copy, which holds only in-frame ones; the method was immunoSEQ multiplex PCR. Counted here are 97,000 or so clones, about 90% occurring once; the ten biggest clones make up 6.3%. Sequencing was performed on PBMCs. The gene calls are TRBV5-5 and TRBJ1-1, with TRBD1 matching 9 bases. The clonotype comes from a man aged 18 to 29 in good health and CMV-seropositive. CDR3 nucleotides: TGTGCCAGCAGCTTGGGTTGGACAGGGGAGAACACTGAAGCTTTCTTT. Protein sequence: CASSLGWTGENTEAFF.